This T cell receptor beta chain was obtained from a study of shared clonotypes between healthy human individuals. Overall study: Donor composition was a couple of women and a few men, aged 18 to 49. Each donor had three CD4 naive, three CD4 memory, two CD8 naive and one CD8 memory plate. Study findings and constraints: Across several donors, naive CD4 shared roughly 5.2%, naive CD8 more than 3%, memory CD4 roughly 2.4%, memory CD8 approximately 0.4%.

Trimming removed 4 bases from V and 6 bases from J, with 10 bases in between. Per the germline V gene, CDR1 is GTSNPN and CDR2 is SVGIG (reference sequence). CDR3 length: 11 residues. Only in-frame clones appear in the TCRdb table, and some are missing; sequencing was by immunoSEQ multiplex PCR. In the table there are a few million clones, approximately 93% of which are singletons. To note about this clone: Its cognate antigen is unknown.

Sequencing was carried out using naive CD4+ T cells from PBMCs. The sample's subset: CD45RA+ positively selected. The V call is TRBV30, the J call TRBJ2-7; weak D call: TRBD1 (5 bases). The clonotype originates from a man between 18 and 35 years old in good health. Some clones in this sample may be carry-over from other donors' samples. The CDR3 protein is CAWTRRGEQYF. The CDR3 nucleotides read TGTGCCTGGACCCGAAGGGGCGAGCAGTACTTC. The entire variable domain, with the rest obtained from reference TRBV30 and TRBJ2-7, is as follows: SQTIHQWPATLVQPVGSPLSLECTVEGTSNPNLYWYRQAAGRGLQLLFYSVGIGQISSEVPQNLSASRPQDRQFILSSKKLLLSDSGFYLCAWTRRGEQYFGPGTRLTVT.